Reported below is one T cell receptor (beta chain). The clone's antigen remains unknown. Per-base quality was not reported, and no clone a single base away is much larger than it. This sample is part of a study of blood T cell repertoires in COVID-19 (dated by TCRdb to 2018 to 2021). About the investigation overall: Samples from collaborators originated in the United States, Italy and Spain and spanned both the acute and convalescent phases of COVID-19. The samples were drawn from two sources: the first 160 participants of the ongoing ImmuneRACE study, and 1,000 to 1,500 subjects contributed by 6 global collaborators. Deeply sampled blood TCRbeta repertoires from subjects exposed to, actively infected with, or recovered from COVID-19 were included in the dataset. The sample metadata nearly always contained a de-identified subject ID, COVID-19 status, age in years and sex. Where available, HLA class I and class II types were obtained from metadata supplied by the sample provider rather than from assay-based typing. The repertoires were made available in a free public database intended to serve as a resource for research on the immune response to SARS-CoV-2. The material from the prospective study consisted of cDNA or gDNA derived from T cells, B-cell-depleted T cells, or PBMCs. Beyond this particular receptor, the publication reports: The amount of clinical and demographic metadata varied by source and participant and was provided uncurated.

Enrolling through a virtual design, the prospective study's participants ranged in age from roughly 18 to 95 years and lived across roughly 23 United States geographic areas. To assign participants to cohorts, the prospective study relied on clinical history that participants themselves reported in a screening survey and a study questionnaire. Recovered participants in ImmuneRACE Cohort 3 were defined by two consecutive negative NP/OP PCR tests, clearance by a healthcare professional, or resolution of symptoms. In the prospective study, whole blood, serum and a nasopharyngeal or oropharyngeal swab were collected from each participant by mobile phlebotomists. Additional blood draws and questionnaires over an approximately two-month period could optionally be provided by prospective study participants. Blood samples from the prospective study were shipped frozen or at room temperature prior to DNA extraction.

CDR1 and CDR2 are drawn from the germline V gene (reference sequence): WNHNN, SYGVQD. V is trimmed back by 4 bases and J by 1 base, and the junction contains 3 bases that no gene match accounts for. There are 16 amino acids in the CDR3, from cysteine to phenylalanine inclusive. Only the CDR3 part of the read is kept: 48 bases, read in frame from the first base. TCRbeta CDR3 regions were amplified from genomic DNA using the immunoSEQ Assay, a bias-controlled multiplex PCR. Turning to the authors' computational methods: The number of nucleated cells in each sample was estimated from the amplification of reference gene primers within the assay. Sequence reads were collapsed and filtered to measure the absolute abundance of every unique TCRbeta CDR3 rearrangement. For each sample, productive Simpson clonality was calculated as the square root of Simpson's diversity index across productive rearrangements. In its TCRdb copy, this immuneACCESS table keeps in-frame sequences only and misses some clones. Where compared with another copy, unresolved V genes explain less than half of these, and the others have no known cause. That table supplies the V and J calls and clone size; D and trimming were determined from the DNA. The sample yields some 170,000 clones; more than 65% were counted once. About 15% of the sample goes to the ten largest clones.

This TCR was recovered from a man in his forties or fifties who had recovered from COVID-19. Sample: PBMCs or T cells enriched from blood (not recorded which). The rearrangement joined TRBV10-1 to TRBJ2-3; 12 junctional bases match TRBD1. The bases are TGCGCCAGCAGTGGGGGACAGGGGGCCGGCACAGATACGCAGTATTTT. It encodes CASSGGQGAGTDTQYF.